A selection of T cell receptor beta chains follows, all from one sample in a study of T cell repertoires and HLA-DP antigens. Antigen specificity for these receptors is unknown. Assay used: immunoSEQ multiplex PCR; TCRdb lists only in-frame clones, some missing. The sample shows roughly 110,000 clones, 80% to 95% of them seen only once. The sequenced material came from CD4+ T cells from PBMCs. These TCRs come from a woman aged 18-29 years in good health and CMV-seronegative. Each CDR3 is given with its conserved first and last residue. The D gene is left open where the match is weak. The size of a clone is reported for some rows only, either as once, few or many, or as a class for expanded clones.

DNA: TGTGCCAGTAGTAGCCTGACAGGGCACTCCTACGAGCAGTACTTC
CDR3: CASSSLTGHSYEQYF
length: 15
size: -
D: TRBD1
J: TRBJ2-7
V: TRBV19

DNA: TGTGCCAGCAGTTACGAAAGGGACACTGAAGCTTTCTTT
CDR3: CASSYERDTEAFF
length: 13
size: -
D: -
J: TRBJ1-1
V: TRBV6-5

DNA: TGTGCCAGCAGTCTCCTCGGGGGGCAAGAGACCCAGTACTTC
CDR3: CASSLLGGQETQYF
length: 14
size: -
D: TRBD2
J: TRBJ2-5
V: TRBV6-1

DNA: TGTGCCAGCAGCCGAGATAGGGCCTTGGGGCAGTACTTC
CDR3: CASSRDRALGQYF
length: 13
size: -
D: -
J: TRBJ2-4
V: TRBV16

DNA: TGCGCCAGCAGCTTTTCGAAGCGGGGGGCCTACAATGAGCAGTTCTTC
CDR3: CASSFSKRGAYNEQFF
length: 16
size: -
D: TRBD2
J: TRBJ2-1
V: TRBV5-1

DNA: TGCGCCAGCAGCCTTCCCGGCGGGATTATGGGTGGAGAGACCCAGTACTTC
CDR3: CASSLPGGIMGGETQYF
length: 17
size: -
D: -
J: TRBJ2-5
V: TRBV4-1

DNA: TGTGCCAGCAGTTACCCAACCGGGACAGTTAATTCACCCCTCCACTTT
CDR3: CASSYPTGTVNSPLHF
length: 16
size: once
D: TRBD1
J: TRBJ1-6
V: TRBV6-6

DNA: TGCGCCAGCAGCCAGGGACAGGGTGCCACTGAAGCTTTCTTT
CDR3: CASSQGQGATEAFF
length: 14
size: -
D: TRBD1
J: TRBJ1-1
V: TRBV5-1

DNA: TGTGCCAGCAGTTTACAGGGACTAGCGGGAGTTGAGACCCAGTACTTC
CDR3: CASSLQGLAGVETQYF
length: 16
size: once
D: TRBD2
J: TRBJ2-5
V: TRBV27

DNA: TGTGCCAGCAGCTCGATACAGGGTTCGGTGGATAGCAATCAGCCCCAGCATTTT
CDR3: CASSSIQGSVDSNQPQHF
length: 18
size: -
D: -
J: TRBJ1-5
V: TRBV7-8

DNA: TGTGCCAGCAGCCCCGGGACAGGGGTCTACAATGAGCAGTTCTTC
CDR3: CASSPGTGVYNEQFF
length: 15
size: -
D: TRBD1
J: TRBJ2-1
V: TRBV13

DNA: TGCGCCAGCAGCCCTGGACACCTGGGCACTGAAGCTTTCTTT
CDR3: CASSPGHLGTEAFF
length: 14
size: -
D: -
J: TRBJ1-1
V: TRBV5-1

DNA: TGTGCCAGCAGCTTAGTGGACTGGAGCGGGTATGAGCAGTTCTTC
CDR3: CASSLVDWSGYEQFF
length: 15
size: -
D: -
J: TRBJ2-1
V: TRBV7-9

DNA: TGTGCCAGCAGCTTTGACTCTGGGGCCAACGTCCTGACTTTC
CDR3: CASSFDSGANVLTF
length: 14
size: -
D: -
J: TRBJ2-6
V: TRBV7-2

DNA: TGTGCCAGCCAGGACAGCCACTACAATGAGCAGTTCTTC
CDR3: CASQDSHYNEQFF
length: 13
size: -
D: -
J: TRBJ2-1
V: TRBV6-1

DNA: TGTGCCAGCAGCTTGACAGGGGGCGCAGAGACCCAGTACTTC
CDR3: CASSLTGGAETQYF
length: 14
size: few
D: TRBD1
J: TRBJ2-5
V: TRBV5-6